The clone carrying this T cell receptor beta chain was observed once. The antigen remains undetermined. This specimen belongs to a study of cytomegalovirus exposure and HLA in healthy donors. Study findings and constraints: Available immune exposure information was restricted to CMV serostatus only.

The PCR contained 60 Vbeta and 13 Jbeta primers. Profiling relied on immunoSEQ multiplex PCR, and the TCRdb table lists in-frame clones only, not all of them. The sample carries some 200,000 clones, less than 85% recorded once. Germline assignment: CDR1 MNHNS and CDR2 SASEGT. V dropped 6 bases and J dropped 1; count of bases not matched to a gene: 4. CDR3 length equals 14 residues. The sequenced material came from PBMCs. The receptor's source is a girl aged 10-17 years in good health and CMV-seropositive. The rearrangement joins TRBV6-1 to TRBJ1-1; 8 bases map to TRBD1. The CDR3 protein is CASRAGGKNTEAFF. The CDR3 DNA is TGTGCCAGCAGAGCAGGGGGCAAGAACACTGAAGCTTTCTTT.